A single sample gave rise to the 6 T cell receptor beta chains below, sequenced in a study of cytomegalovirus exposure and HLA in healthy donors. TCRdb's copy holds only in-frame clones and misses some; the assay was immunoSEQ multiplex PCR. The sample lists approximately 270,000 clones, about 90% occurring once. Sequencing used PBMCs. Receptors were obtained from a young man in good health and CMV-seropositive.

In its sample, this clone was seen once. CDR3 residues: CASSRTGPLTEAFF. The CDR3 DNA reads TGTGCCAGCAGCCGGACAGGGCCTCTCACTGAAGCTTTCTTT. The genes are TRBV5-4 and TRBJ1-1, with 8 positions matching TRBD1. Germline V CDR1 and CDR2: SGHNT, YYREEE (reference sequence). This CDR3 has 14 residues. The V segment lost 4 bases and the J segment 4 bases; nucleotides outside the gene matches: 6.

A single count supports this clone. This rearrangement joins TRBV27 to TRBJ2-2; TRBD2 matches 10 bases. This CDR3 has 18 amino acids. Trimming at V came to 1 base and at J to 7 bases, leaving 12 bases not matched to a gene. Per the germline V gene, CDR1 is MNHEY and CDR2 is SMNVEV (reference sequence). The CDR3 spells CASSLFAGSGRLIGELFF. CDR3 DNA sequence: TGTGCCAGCAGTTTATTCGCCGGTAGCGGGAGGTTGATCGGGGAGCTGTTTTTT.

The genes are TRBV28 and TRBJ2-7, with D possibly TRBD1 on 6 matching bases. Germline V lookup: CDR1 MDHEN, CDR2 SYDVKM. Trimming removed 6 bases from V and 4 bases from J, with 19 bases in between. CDR3 length equals 15 residues. The CDR3 spells CASSTHRVVGYEQYF. The CDR3 DNA reads as TGTGCCAGCAGCACACACAGGGTAGTGGGGTACGAGCAGTACTTC.

This sequence joins TRBV5-1 and TRBJ2-7, with 12 positions matching TRBD2. The CDR3 has 17 amino acids. J gave up 5 bases and V 0 bases, and 9 bases lay outside the gene matches. Germline values: CDR1 SGHRS, CDR2 YFSETQ. As DNA, the CDR3 is TGCGCCAGCAGCTTGGGTGCTAGCGGGAGGGTCCTCGACGAGCAGTACTTC. Encoded protein: CASSLGASGRVLDEQYF.

This sequence joins TRBV4-2 and TRBJ2-3; a possible D gene is TRBD1 (6 bases). V lost 1 base to trimming and J lost 3 bases, with 14 bases between them. CDR3 length: 16 residues. Germline V gene sequence: CDR1 LGHNA, CDR2 YNFKEQ. As DNA, the CDR3 is TGTGCCAGCAGCCAAGGACCAGGGGACGGAACAGATACGCAGTATTTT. Protein: CASSQGPGDGTDTQYF.

This rearrangement joins TRBV7-9 to TRBJ2-4, with D perhaps TRBD2 (6 bases). Germline CDR1 is SEHNR and CDR2 is FQNEAQ (reference sequence). The V end was cut by 5 bases, the J end by 1 base, with 15 bases between. The CDR3 covers 16 residues. CDR3 DNA: TGTGCCAGCAGCCTCTACGGAGGGGAGGCCAAAAACATTCAGTACTTC. It is translated as CASSLYGGEAKNIQYF.